Here is one T cell receptor (beta chain) with its context. Its specificity is not known. This sample stems from a study of cytomegalovirus exposure and HLA in healthy donors. Notes on the study in general: Association of a missense DCLRE1C variant with TCR beta V- and J-gene trimming was reported in a later analysis. The likely origin of a cluster of highly shared sequence variants was a sequencing artifact. According to reports, the classifier identified cytomegalovirus status with high specificity and sensitivity. Among TCR beta chains, those listed as cytomegalovirus-associated numbered some 160.

The PCR was carried out with 60 Vbeta primers and 13 Jbeta primers. Profiling relied on immunoSEQ multiplex PCR, and the TCRdb table lists in-frame clones only, not all of them. There are just over 150,000 clones in the sample; roughly 82% occur only once, and about 6.4% lies in the top ten. This CDR3 spans 16 amino acids. Deletions cut 0 bases from V and 0 bases from J, with 11 bases between. Germline V gene sequence: CDR1 SGHRS, CDR2 YFSETQ. Sequencing was done on a sample of PBMCs. The source of this sequence is a woman aged 45-65 years in good health and CMV-seropositive. The chain links TRBV5-1 to TRBJ2-3, with D perhaps TRBD2 (7 bases). CDR3 loop: CASSLEGGASTDTQYF. The CDR3 bases are TGCGCCAGCAGCTTGGAAGGGGGGGCTAGCACAGATACGCAGTATTTT.